This paragraph covers one T cell receptor (beta chain) sequence. Its matching antigen is unknown. The data were obtained in a study of cytomegalovirus exposure and HLA in healthy donors. Study outcomes and limitations: A later analysis revealed that TCR association rates differed between HLA loci, peaking at DRB1 and bottoming out at HLA-C.

The CDR3 loop spans 18 amino acids. V shed 1 base and J 3 bases; nucleotides not matched to a gene: 9. Germline loops: CDR1 SGHAT, CDR2 FQNNGV. Researchers ran the PCR with 60 Vbeta and 13 Jbeta primers. Sequencing used immunoSEQ multiplex PCR; TCRdb keeps in-frame clones, though not all of them. Here the sample spans about 160,000 clones, 80% being singletons. The source of this sequence is a woman aged 50 to 65 in good health and CMV-seronegative. Specimen: PBMCs. The V and J genes are TRBV11-2 and TRBJ2-1, with TRBD1 identical over 10 bases. The CDR3 is CASSLVARDRGYYNEQFF. The CDR3 DNA reads TGTGCCAGCAGCTTAGTTGCTCGGGACAGGGGTTACTACAATGAGCAGTTCTTC.